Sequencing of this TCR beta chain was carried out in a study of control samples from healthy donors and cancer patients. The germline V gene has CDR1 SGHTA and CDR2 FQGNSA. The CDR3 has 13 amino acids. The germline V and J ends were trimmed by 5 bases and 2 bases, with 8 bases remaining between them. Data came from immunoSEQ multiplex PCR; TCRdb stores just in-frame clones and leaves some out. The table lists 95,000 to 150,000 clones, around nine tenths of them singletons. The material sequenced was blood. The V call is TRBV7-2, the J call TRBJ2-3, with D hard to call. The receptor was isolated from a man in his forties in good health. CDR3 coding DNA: TGTGCCAGCAGCCGTCCCCCCACAGATACGCAGTATTTT. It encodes CASSRPPTDTQYF.